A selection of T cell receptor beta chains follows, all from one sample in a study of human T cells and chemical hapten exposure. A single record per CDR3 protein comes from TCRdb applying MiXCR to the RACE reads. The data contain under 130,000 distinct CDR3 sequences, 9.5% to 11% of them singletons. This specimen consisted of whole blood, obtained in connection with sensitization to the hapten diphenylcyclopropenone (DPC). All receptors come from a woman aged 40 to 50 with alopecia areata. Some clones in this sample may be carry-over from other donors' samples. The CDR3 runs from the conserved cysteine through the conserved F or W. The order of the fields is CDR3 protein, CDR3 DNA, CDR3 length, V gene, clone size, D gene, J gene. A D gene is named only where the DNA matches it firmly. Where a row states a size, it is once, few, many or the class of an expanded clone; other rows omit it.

CDR3 protein: CAWSVSYGYTF
CDR3 DNA: TGTGCCTGGAGTGTTTCCTATGGCTACACCTTC
CDR3 length: 11
V gene: TRBV30
clone size: many
D gene: .
J gene: TRBJ1-2

CDR3 protein: CASSPLLAANTGELFF
CDR3 DNA: TGTGCCAGCAGCCCCCTACTAGCGGCGAACACCGGGGAGCTGTTTTTT
CDR3 length: 16
V gene: TRBV7-9
clone size: few
D gene: TRBD2
J gene: TRBJ2-2

CDR3 protein: CASSRLSSPYNEQFF
CDR3 DNA: TGTGCCAGCAGCCGTTTGTCGAGCCCCTACAATGAGCAGTTCTTC
CDR3 length: 15
V gene: TRBV14
clone size: .
D gene: .
J gene: TRBJ2-1

CDR3 protein: CASSLQVGYEQYF
CDR3 DNA: TGTGCCAGCAGCTTACAGGTCGGATACGAGCAGTACTTC
CDR3 length: 13
V gene: TRBV7-3
clone size: .
D gene: .
J gene: TRBJ2-7

CDR3 protein: CASSLESSYEQYF
CDR3 DNA: TGTGCCAGCAGCTTGGAAAGCTCCTACGAGCAGTACTTC
CDR3 length: 13
V gene: TRBV7-9
clone size: many
D gene: .
J gene: TRBJ2-7

CDR3 protein: CALDRPPSYYEQYF
CDR3 DNA: TGTGCCCTCGACAGGCCCCCCTCGTACTACGAGCAGTACTTC
CDR3 length: 14
V gene: TRBV30
clone size: many
D gene: .
J gene: TRBJ2-7

CDR3 protein: CSARKGVQGQETQYF
CDR3 DNA: TGCAGTGCTAGGAAAGGGGTACAGGGCCAAGAGACCCAGTACTTC
CDR3 length: 15
V gene: TRBV20-1
clone size: many
D gene: .
J gene: TRBJ2-5

CDR3 protein: CASSPPASTDTQYF
CDR3 DNA: TGTGCCAGCTCACCACCTGCCAGCACAGATACGCAGTATTTT
CDR3 length: 14
V gene: TRBV18
clone size: .
D gene: .
J gene: TRBJ2-3

CDR3 protein: CSAPDRLYGYTF
CDR3 DNA: TGCAGTGCTCCCGACAGGCTCTATGGCTACACCTTC
CDR3 length: 12
V gene: TRBV20-1
clone size: many
D gene: .
J gene: TRBJ1-2

CDR3 protein: CASSWDRDGEKLFF
CDR3 DNA: TGTGCCAGCAGTTGGGACCGGGACGGTGAAAAACTGTTTTTT
CDR3 length: 14
V gene: TRBV12-3/TRBV12-4
clone size: .
D gene: .
J gene: TRBJ1-4

CDR3 protein: CAWSVQAGGNGKLFF
CDR3 DNA: TGTGCCTGGAGTGTACAGGCAGGGGGAAACGGAAAACTGTTTTTT
CDR3 length: 15
V gene: TRBV30
clone size: many
D gene: TRBD1
J gene: TRBJ1-4

CDR3 protein: CASSDSFNEQFF
CDR3 DNA: TGTGCCAGCAGCGACAGTTTCAATGAGCAGTTCTTC
CDR3 length: 12
V gene: TRBV25-1
clone size: .
D gene: .
J gene: TRBJ2-1

CDR3 protein: CATSDGGAGGGELFF
CDR3 DNA: TGTGCCACCAGTGACGGGGGCGCGGGAGGCGGGGAGCTGTTTTTT
CDR3 length: 15
V gene: TRBV24-1
clone size: few
D gene: TRBD2
J gene: TRBJ2-2

CDR3 protein: CSVEPQGGEQYF
CDR3 DNA: TGCAGCGTTGAACCTCAGGGGGGCGAGCAGTACTTC
CDR3 length: 12
V gene: TRBV29-1
clone size: many
D gene: .
J gene: TRBJ2-7

CDR3 protein: CASSQEEGLTYEQYF
CDR3 DNA: TGCGCCAGCAGCCAAGAGGAAGGTTTGACCTACGAGCAGTACTTC
CDR3 length: 15
V gene: TRBV4-1
clone size: few
D gene: .
J gene: TRBJ2-7

CDR3 protein: CAATGLSYEQYF
CDR3 DNA: TGTGCCGCGACAGGACTATCCTACGAGCAGTACTTC
CDR3 length: 12
V gene: TRBV6-1
clone size: .
D gene: .
J gene: TRBJ2-7

CDR3 protein: CASSLLGQEADTQYF
CDR3 DNA: TGTGCCAGCAGCTTACTTGGACAGGAGGCGGATACGCAGTATTTT
CDR3 length: 15
V gene: TRBV7-2
clone size: .
D gene: TRBD1
J gene: TRBJ2-3

CDR3 protein: CSAEGEGPETQYF
CDR3 DNA: TGCAGTGCTGAGGGGGAGGGCCCCGAGACCCAGTACTTC
CDR3 length: 13
V gene: TRBV20-1
clone size: many
D gene: .
J gene: TRBJ2-5

CDR3 protein: CASSQIPGANYGYTF
CDR3 DNA: TGTGCCAGCAGCCAAATTCCGGGGGCGAACTATGGCTACACCTTC
CDR3 length: 15
V gene: TRBV14
clone size: .
D gene: .
J gene: TRBJ1-2

CDR3 protein: CSAPGGVIGDTEAFF
CDR3 DNA: TGCAGTGCCCCGGGGGGGGTGATAGGGGACACTGAAGCTTTCTTT
CDR3 length: 15
V gene: TRBV20-1
clone size: .
D gene: .
J gene: TRBJ1-1

CDR3 protein: CASSQDINRGYYEQYF
CDR3 DNA: TGCGCCAGCAGCCAAGATATCAACAGGGGATACTACGAGCAGTACTTC
CDR3 length: 16
V gene: TRBV4-3
clone size: few
D gene: TRBD1
J gene: TRBJ2-7

CDR3 protein: CSSAIQVNEQFF
CDR3 DNA: TGCAGCTCAGCGATCCAGGTGAATGAGCAGTTCTTC
CDR3 length: 12
V gene: TRBV29-1
clone size: .
D gene: .
J gene: TRBJ2-1

CDR3 protein: CASSHDIGTRDEQYF
CDR3 DNA: TGCGCCAGCAGCCATGACATCGGGACTAGGGACGAGCAGTACTTC
CDR3 length: 15
V gene: TRBV4-1
clone size: once
D gene: TRBD2
J gene: TRBJ2-7

CDR3 protein: CAISVGIPAGDTQYF
CDR3 DNA: TGTGCCATCAGTGTCGGCATCCCCGCCGGGGATACGCAGTATTTT
CDR3 length: 15
V gene: TRBV10-3
clone size: few
D gene: .
J gene: TRBJ2-3

CDR3 protein: CASRPRGPTEAFF
CDR3 DNA: TGTGCCAGCAGACCCAGGGGGCCCACTGAAGCTTTCTTT
CDR3 length: 13
V gene: TRBV7-8
clone size: many
D gene: TRBD1
J gene: TRBJ1-1

CDR3 protein: CSARGDRDRGEAFF
CDR3 DNA: TGCAGTGCTAGAGGCGACCGGGACAGGGGTGAAGCTTTCTTT
CDR3 length: 14
V gene: TRBV20-1
clone size: .
D gene: TRBD1
J gene: TRBJ1-1

CDR3 protein: CASSLGQGLGELFF
CDR3 DNA: TGTGCCAGCAGTTTAGGACAGGGCCTCGGGGAGCTGTTTTTT
CDR3 length: 14
V gene: TRBV27
clone size: many
D gene: TRBD1
J gene: TRBJ2-2

CDR3 protein: CASSLDDRENSPLHF
CDR3 DNA: TGTGCCAGCAGCTTGGACGACAGGGAAAATTCACCCCTCCACTTT
CDR3 length: 15
V gene: TRBV5-6
clone size: .
D gene: TRBD1
J gene: TRBJ1-6

CDR3 protein: CASSLDSPGQLLSYEQYF
CDR3 DNA: TGTGCCAGCAGCTTAGATTCACCGGGACAGCTCTTGTCCTACGAGCAGTACTTC
CDR3 length: 18
V gene: TRBV7-6
clone size: .
D gene: TRBD1
J gene: TRBJ2-7

CDR3 protein: CASSVHTGTSGSNEQFF
CDR3 DNA: TGTGCCAGCAGTGTACACACCGGGACTAGCGGGAGCAATGAGCAGTTCTTC
CDR3 length: 17
V gene: TRBV25-1
clone size: many
D gene: TRBD2
J gene: TRBJ2-1

CDR3 protein: CASSPWTSGVYEQYF
CDR3 DNA: TGTGCCAGCAGCCCCTGGACTAGCGGGGTCTACGAGCAGTACTTC
CDR3 length: 15
V gene: TRBV9
clone size: many
D gene: TRBD2
J gene: TRBJ2-7

CDR3 protein: CASSRPTGVGYTF
CDR3 DNA: TGTGCCAGCAGTCGGCCCACAGGCGTTGGCTACACCTTC
CDR3 length: 13
V gene: TRBV6-2/TRBV6-3
clone size: many
D gene: .
J gene: TRBJ1-2

CDR3 protein: CASSYNRGRWDTEAFF
CDR3 DNA: TGTGCCAGCAGTTACAACAGGGGGCGGTGGGACACTGAAGCTTTCTTT
CDR3 length: 16
V gene: TRBV5-5
clone size: .
D gene: TRBD1
J gene: TRBJ1-1

CDR3 protein: CSVARWDSSYNEQFF
CDR3 DNA: TGCAGCGTTGCCAGATGGGATTCCTCCTACAATGAGCAGTTCTTC
CDR3 length: 15
V gene: TRBV29-1
clone size: few
D gene: .
J gene: TRBJ2-1

CDR3 protein: CASAIEGNTEAFF
CDR3 DNA: TGTGCCAGCGCTATCGAGGGGAACACTGAAGCTTTCTTT
CDR3 length: 13
V gene: TRBV6-1
clone size: .
D gene: .
J gene: TRBJ1-1

CDR3 protein: CASSGGTTYEQYF
CDR3 DNA: TGTGCCAGTAGCGGGGGGACAACCTACGAGCAGTACTTC
CDR3 length: 13
V gene: TRBV7-9
clone size: many
D gene: TRBD2
J gene: TRBJ2-7

CDR3 protein: CASSYPHRTGVGTEAFF
CDR3 DNA: TGTGCCAGCAGTTACCCCCACAGGACAGGGGTGGGCACTGAAGCTTTCTTT
CDR3 length: 17
V gene: TRBV6-5
clone size: many
D gene: TRBD1
J gene: TRBJ1-1

CDR3 protein: CASSVLTSSGELFF
CDR3 DNA: TGTGCCAGCAGCGTATTGACTAGTAGCGGGGAGCTGTTTTTT
CDR3 length: 14
V gene: TRBV7-9
clone size: .
D gene: .
J gene: TRBJ2-2

CDR3 protein: CASSRSEAFF
CDR3 DNA: TGTGCCAGCAGTCGGAGTGAAGCTTTCTTT
CDR3 length: 10
V gene: TRBV7-3
clone size: few
D gene: .
J gene: TRBJ1-1

CDR3 protein: CASSFRTSRNTGELFF
CDR3 DNA: TGTGCCAGCAGTTTTAGGACTAGCCGAAACACCGGGGAGCTGTTTTTT
CDR3 length: 16
V gene: TRBV27
clone size: few
D gene: TRBD2
J gene: TRBJ2-2

CDR3 protein: CASRFKGTGSYEQYF
CDR3 DNA: TGTGCCAGCAGGTTCAAAGGGACAGGGTCCTACGAGCAGTACTTC
CDR3 length: 15
V gene: TRBV6-5
clone size: many
D gene: TRBD1
J gene: TRBJ2-7

CDR3 protein: CASSLTFYEQYF
CDR3 DNA: TGTGCCAGCAGCTTGACTTTCTACGAGCAGTACTTC
CDR3 length: 12
V gene: TRBV5-6
clone size: .
D gene: .
J gene: TRBJ2-7

CDR3 protein: CASSLSAGTTEAFF
CDR3 DNA: TGTGCCAGCAGCTTATCTGCGGGAACCACTGAAGCTTTCTTT
CDR3 length: 14
V gene: TRBV7-9
clone size: many
D gene: .
J gene: TRBJ1-1

CDR3 protein: CSVEEAGGGTEAFF
CDR3 DNA: TGCAGCGTTGAAGAGGCGGGGGGCGGCACTGAAGCTTTCTTT
CDR3 length: 14
V gene: TRBV29-1
clone size: .
D gene: .
J gene: TRBJ1-1

CDR3 protein: CASSLEGQRTNTEAFF
CDR3 DNA: TGTGCCAGCAGCTTAGAAGGACAGCGGACGAACACTGAAGCTTTCTTT
CDR3 length: 16
V gene: TRBV7-2
clone size: .
D gene: .
J gene: TRBJ1-1

CDR3 protein: CSARAGTLSSYEQYF
CDR3 DNA: TGCAGTGCTAGGGCCGGGACTCTAAGCTCCTACGAGCAGTACTTC
CDR3 length: 15
V gene: TRBV20-1
clone size: few
D gene: .
J gene: TRBJ2-7

CDR3 protein: CASSFAGGPGETQYF
CDR3 DNA: TGTGCCAGCAGCTTCGCGGGGGGGCCCGGGGAGACCCAGTACTTC
CDR3 length: 15
V gene: TRBV11-2
clone size: few
D gene: TRBD2
J gene: TRBJ2-5

CDR3 protein: CASSFSWGRTYEQYF
CDR3 DNA: TGTGCCAGCAGCTTTTCGTGGGGGAGGACCTACGAGCAGTACTTC
CDR3 length: 15
V gene: TRBV7-9
clone size: many
D gene: .
J gene: TRBJ2-7